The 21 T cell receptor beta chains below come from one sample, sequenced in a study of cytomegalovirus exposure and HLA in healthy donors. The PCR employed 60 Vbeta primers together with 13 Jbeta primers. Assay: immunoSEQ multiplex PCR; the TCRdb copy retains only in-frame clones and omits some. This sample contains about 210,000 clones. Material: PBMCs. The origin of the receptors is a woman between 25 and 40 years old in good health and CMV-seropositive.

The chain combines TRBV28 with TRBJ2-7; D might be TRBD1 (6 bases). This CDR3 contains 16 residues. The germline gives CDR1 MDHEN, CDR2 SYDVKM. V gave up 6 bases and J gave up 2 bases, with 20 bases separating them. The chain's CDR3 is CASRVGDDRTTYEQYF. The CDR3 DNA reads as TGTGCCAGCAGAGTTGGTGATGACAGGACCACCTACGAGCAGTACTTC.

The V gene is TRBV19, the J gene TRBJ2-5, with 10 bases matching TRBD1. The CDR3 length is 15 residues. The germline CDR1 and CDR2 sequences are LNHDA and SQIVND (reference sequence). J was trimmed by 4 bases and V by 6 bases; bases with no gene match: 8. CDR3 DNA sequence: TGTGCCAGTAGCCAGGGGACAGGGGCTCGAGAGACCCAGTACTTC. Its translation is CASSQGTGARETQYF.

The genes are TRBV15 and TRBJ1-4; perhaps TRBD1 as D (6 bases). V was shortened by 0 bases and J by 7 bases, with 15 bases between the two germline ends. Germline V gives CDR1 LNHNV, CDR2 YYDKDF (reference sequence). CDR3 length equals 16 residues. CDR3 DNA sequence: TGTGCCACCAGCAGAGAAACCTACAGGGTCGGTGAAAAACTGTTTTTT. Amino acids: CATSRETYRVGEKLFF.

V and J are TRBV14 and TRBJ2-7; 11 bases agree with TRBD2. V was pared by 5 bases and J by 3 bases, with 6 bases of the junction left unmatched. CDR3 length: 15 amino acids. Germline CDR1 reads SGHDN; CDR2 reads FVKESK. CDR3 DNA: TGTGCCAGCAGCACTCTAGCGGGAGGAGGCTACGAGCAGTACTTC. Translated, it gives CASSTLAGGGYEQYF.

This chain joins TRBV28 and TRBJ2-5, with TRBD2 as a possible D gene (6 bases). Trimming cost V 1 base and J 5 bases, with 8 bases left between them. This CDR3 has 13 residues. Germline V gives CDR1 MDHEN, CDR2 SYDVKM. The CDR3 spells CASSLYGSETQYF. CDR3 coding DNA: TGTGCCAGCAGTTTATACGGGAGTGAGACCCAGTACTTC.

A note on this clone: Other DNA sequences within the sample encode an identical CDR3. The CDR3 region has the DNA TGTGCCAGCTCACCACGACAGGGGGCCACTGAAGCTTTCTTT. Protein: CASSPRQGATEAFF. J is TRBJ1-1 and V is TRBV18; TRBD1 agrees at 10 bases. CDR1 and CDR2 from the germline V gene are KGHSH and LQKENI. This CDR3 contains 14 residues. V shed 1 base and J 4 bases; nucleotides not matched to a gene: 0. Supplemented by reference TRBV18 and TRBJ1-1, the full variable domain reads NAGVMQNPRHLVRRRGQEARLRCSPMKGHSHVYWYRQLPEEGLKFMVYLQKENIIDESGMPKERFSAEFPKEGPSILRIQQVVRGDSAAYFCASSPRQGATEAFFGQGTRLTVV.

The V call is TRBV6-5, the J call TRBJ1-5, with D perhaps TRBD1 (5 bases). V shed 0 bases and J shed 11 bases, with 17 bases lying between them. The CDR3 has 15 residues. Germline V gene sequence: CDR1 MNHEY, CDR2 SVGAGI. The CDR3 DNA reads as TGTGCCAGCAGTTACTCGTGGGGCAATAAGGAGTCCCAGCATTTT. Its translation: CASSYSWGNKESQHF.

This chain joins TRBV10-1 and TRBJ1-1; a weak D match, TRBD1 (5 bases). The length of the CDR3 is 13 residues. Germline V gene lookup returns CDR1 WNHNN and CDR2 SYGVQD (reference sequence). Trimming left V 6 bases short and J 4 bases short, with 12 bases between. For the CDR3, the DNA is TGCGCCAGCAGGGCCAGGGAGGGCACTGAAGCTTTCTTT. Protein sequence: CASRAREGTEAFF.

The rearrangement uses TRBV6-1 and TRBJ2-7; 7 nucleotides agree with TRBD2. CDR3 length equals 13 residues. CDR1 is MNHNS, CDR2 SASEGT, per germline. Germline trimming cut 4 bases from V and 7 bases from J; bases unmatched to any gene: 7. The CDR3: CASSGTRMGEQYF. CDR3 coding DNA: TGTGCCAGCAGTGGGACTAGGATGGGGGAGCAGTACTTC.

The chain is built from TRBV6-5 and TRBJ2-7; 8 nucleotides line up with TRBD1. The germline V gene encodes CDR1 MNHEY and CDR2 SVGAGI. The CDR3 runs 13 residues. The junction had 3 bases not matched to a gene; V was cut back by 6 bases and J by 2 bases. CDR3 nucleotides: TGTGCCAGCAGCCGGACAGGGCCCTACGAGCAGTACTTC. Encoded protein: CASSRTGPYEQYF.

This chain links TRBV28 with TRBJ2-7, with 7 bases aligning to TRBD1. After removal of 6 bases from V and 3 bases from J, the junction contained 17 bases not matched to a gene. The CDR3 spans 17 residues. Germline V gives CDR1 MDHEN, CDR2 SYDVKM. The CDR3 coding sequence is TGTGCCAGCAGCTCCCCCCGACAGGGAGAGGGGCTCTACGAGCAGTACTTC. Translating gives CASSSPRQGEGLYEQYF. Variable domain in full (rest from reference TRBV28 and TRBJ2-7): DVKVTQSSRYLVKRTGEKVFLECVQDMDHENMFWYRQDPGLGLRLIYFSYDVKMKEKGDIPEGYSVSREKKERFSLILESASTNQTSMYLCASSSPRQGEGLYEQYFGPGTRLTVT.

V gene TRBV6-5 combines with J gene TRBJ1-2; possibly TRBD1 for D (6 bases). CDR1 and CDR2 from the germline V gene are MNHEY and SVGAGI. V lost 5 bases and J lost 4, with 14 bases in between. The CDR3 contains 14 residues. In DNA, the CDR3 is TGTGCCAGCAGTCCCCGACAGGAAGCCTATGGCTACACCTTC. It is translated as CASSPRQEAYGYTF.

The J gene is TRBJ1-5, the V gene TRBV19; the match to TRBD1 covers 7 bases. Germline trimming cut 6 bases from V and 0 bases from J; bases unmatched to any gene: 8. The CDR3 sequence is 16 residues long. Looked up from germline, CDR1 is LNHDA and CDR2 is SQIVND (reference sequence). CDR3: CASRVTGTYSNQPQHF. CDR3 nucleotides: TGTGCCAGTAGGGTGACAGGGACCTATAGCAATCAGCCCCAGCATTTT.

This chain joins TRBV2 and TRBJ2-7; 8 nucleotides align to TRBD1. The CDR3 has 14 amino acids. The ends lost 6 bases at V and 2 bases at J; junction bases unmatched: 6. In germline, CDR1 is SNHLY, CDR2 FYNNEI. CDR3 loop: CASSEGTGAYEQYF. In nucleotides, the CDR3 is TGTGCCAGCAGCGAGGGGACAGGTGCCTACGAGCAGTACTTC.

The CDR3 region has the DNA TGTGCCACCAGCAGAGATGAGGGAACTGAAGCTTTCTTT. The encoded protein is CATSRDEGTEAFF. The chain carries TRBV15 and TRBJ1-1, with unresolved D. Germline V gives CDR1 LNHNV, CDR2 YYDKDF (reference sequence). The CDR3 spans 13 residues. Deletions cut 0 bases from V and 5 bases from J, with 7 bases between.

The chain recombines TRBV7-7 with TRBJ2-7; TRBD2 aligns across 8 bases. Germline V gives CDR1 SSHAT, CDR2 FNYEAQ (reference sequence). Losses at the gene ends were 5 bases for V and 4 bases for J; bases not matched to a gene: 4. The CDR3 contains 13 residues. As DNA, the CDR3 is TGTGCCAGCAGCCCCGGGGGGGGATACGAGCAGTACTTC. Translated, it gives CASSPGGGYEQYF.

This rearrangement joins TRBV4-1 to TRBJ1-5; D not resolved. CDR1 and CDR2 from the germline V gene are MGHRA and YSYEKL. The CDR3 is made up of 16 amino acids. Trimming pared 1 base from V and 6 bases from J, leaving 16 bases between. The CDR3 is CASSQGSRGTIQPQHF. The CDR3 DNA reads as TGCGCCAGCAGCCAAGGTAGTCGGGGTACGATTCAGCCCCAGCATTTT.

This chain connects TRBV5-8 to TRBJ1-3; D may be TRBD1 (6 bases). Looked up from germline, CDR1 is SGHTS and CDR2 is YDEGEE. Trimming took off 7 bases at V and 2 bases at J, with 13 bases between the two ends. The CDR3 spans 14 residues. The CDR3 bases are TGTGCCAGCGACCCGGGACACGCTGGAAACACCATATATTTT. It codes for CASDPGHAGNTIYF.

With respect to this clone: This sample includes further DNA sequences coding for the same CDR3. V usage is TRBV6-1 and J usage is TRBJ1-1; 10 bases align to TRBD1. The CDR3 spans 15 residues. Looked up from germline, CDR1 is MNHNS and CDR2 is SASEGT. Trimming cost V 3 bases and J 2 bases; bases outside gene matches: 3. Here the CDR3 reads CASSDRTGGNTEAFF. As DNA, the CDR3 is TGTGCCAGCAGTGATCGGACAGGGGGAAACACTGAAGCTTTCTTT.

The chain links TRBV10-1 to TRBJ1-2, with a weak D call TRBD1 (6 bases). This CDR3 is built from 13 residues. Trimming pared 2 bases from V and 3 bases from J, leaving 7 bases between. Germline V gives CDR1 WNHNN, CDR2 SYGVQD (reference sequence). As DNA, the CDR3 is TGCGCCAGCAGTGAGAGGACAGACTATGGCTACACCTTC. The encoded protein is CASSERTDYGYTF.

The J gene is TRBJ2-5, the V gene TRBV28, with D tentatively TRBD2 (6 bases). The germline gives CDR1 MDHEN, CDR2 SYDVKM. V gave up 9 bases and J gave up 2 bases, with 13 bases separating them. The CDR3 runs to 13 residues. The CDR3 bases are TGTGCCAGTGGGGTCGGGGGTCAAGAGACCCAGTACTTC. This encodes CASGVGGQETQYF.